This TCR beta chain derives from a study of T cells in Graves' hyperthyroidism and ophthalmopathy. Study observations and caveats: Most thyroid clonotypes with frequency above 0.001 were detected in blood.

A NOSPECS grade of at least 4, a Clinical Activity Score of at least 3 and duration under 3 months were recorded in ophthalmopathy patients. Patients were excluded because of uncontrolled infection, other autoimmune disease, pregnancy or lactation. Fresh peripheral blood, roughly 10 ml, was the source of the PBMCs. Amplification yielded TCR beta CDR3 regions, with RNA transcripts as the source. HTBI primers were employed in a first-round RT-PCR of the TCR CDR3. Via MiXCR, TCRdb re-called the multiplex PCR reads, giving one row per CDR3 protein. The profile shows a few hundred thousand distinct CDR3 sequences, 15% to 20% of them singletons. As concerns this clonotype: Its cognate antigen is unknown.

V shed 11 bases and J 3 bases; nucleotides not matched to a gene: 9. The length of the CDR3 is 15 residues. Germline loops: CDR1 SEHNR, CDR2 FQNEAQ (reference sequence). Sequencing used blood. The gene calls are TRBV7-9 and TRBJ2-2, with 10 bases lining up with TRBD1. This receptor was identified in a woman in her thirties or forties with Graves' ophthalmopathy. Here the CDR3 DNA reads TGTGCCCCCTTTCGTGGGACAGGGGACACCGGGGAGCTGTTTTTT. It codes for CAPFRGTGDTGELFF.